The 14 T cell receptor beta chains reported below all come from one sample, sequenced in a study of T-cell memory formation after mild COVID-19. MiXCR, applied by TCRdb to the 5' RACE reads, yields one record per CDR3 protein. The data hold roughly 240,000 distinct CDR3 sequences, with about 16% observed a single time. Source material: PBMCs or a T cell subset sorted from them (not recorded which). Receptors originate from a young man who had mild COVID-19 (a few samples of this study predate the infection). Cell type and time point are not known.

The CDR3 loop is CASSYAATDTQYF. The CDR3, as DNA: TGTGCCAGCAGTTACGCCGCTACAGATACGCAGTATTTT. The chain combines TRBV6-5 with TRBJ2-3, with D uncertain. Per the germline V gene, CDR1 is MNHEY and CDR2 is SVGAGI. The ends were cut back, 2 bases at V and 3 bases at J, with 6 bases in the middle. This CDR3 comprises 13 residues.

Only a few counts were recorded for this clonotype. The chain carries TRBV7-9 and TRBJ2-1; D possibly uses TRBD1 or TRBD2 (5 bases each). The CDR3 consists of 17 residues. Trimming left V 5 bases short and J 9 bases short, with 26 bases between. Germline V CDR1 and CDR2: SEHNR, FQNEAQ (reference sequence). This CDR3 is CASSPHGGGSRIIEQFF. DNA for the CDR3: TGTGCCAGCAGCCCCCATGGGGGTGGAAGCCGGATAATTGAGCAGTTCTTC.

This clonotype was found many times. The chain combines TRBV5-1 with TRBJ2-2; the D is unclear. This CDR3 is built from 14 residues. Germline V CDR1 and CDR2: SGHRS, YFSETQ. Trimming pared 0 bases from V and 4 bases from J, leaving 7 bases between. For the CDR3, the DNA is TGCGCCAGCAGCTTGGTGCCCGGCACCGGGGAGCTGTTTTTT. This codes for CASSLVPGTGELFF.

There are many counts of this clonotype. The chain employs TRBV5-1 and TRBJ2-5, with D possibly matching TRBD2 (6 bases). The V gene lost 0 bases and the J gene lost 5 bases, with 11 bases spanning the gap. This CDR3 is built from 14 residues. Germline CDR1 SGHRS, CDR2 YFSETQ. CDR3 DNA sequence: TGCGCCAGCAGCTTGGCCCCGGGGGTGGAGACCCAGTACTTC. It encodes CASSLAPGVETQYF. The full variable domain, rest sourced from reference TRBV5-1 and TRBJ2-5, is KAGVTQTPRYLIKTRGQQVTLSCSPISGHRSVSWYQQTPGQGLQFLFEYFSETQRNKGNFPGRFSGRQFSNSRSEMNVSTLELGDSALYLCASSLAPGVETQYFGPGTRLLVL.

This clonotype was counted a few times. V gene TRBV29-1 combines with J gene TRBJ2-1, with 7 bases fitting TRBD2. Germline loops: CDR1 SQVTM, CDR2 ANQGSEA. This CDR3 spans 12 amino acids. After removal of 8 bases from V and 2 bases from J, the junction contained 3 bases not matched to a gene. As DNA, the CDR3 is TGCAGCTTGGGAGGGGCCTACAATGAGCAGTTCTTC. This sequence encodes CSLGGAYNEQFF.

This clonotype showed up just a few times. This chain links TRBV30 with TRBJ1-5; no clear D. This CDR3 contains 14 residues. V gave up 0 bases and J gave up 2 bases, with 8 bases separating them. The germline CDR1 and CDR2 sequences are GTSNPN and SVGIG (reference sequence). The CDR3 region is CAWSVKGGNQPQHF. The CDR3 bases are TGTGCCTGGAGTGTCAAGGGCGGCAATCAGCCCCAGCATTTT.

This clonotype has more than one count but fewer than ten. The chain couples TRBV20-1 to TRBJ2-7; D is perhaps TRBD2 (5 bases). Deletions cut 4 bases from V and 3 bases from J, with 10 bases between. The CDR3 consists of 12 residues. Germline values: CDR1 DFQATT, CDR2 SNEGSKA (reference sequence). This CDR3 reads CSATGNRYEQYV. CDR3 DNA sequence: TGCAGTGCTACGGGGAACCGCTACGAGCAGTACGTC.

This clonotype was counted many times. This sequence joins TRBV12-3 or TRBV12-4 and TRBJ2-2, with D tentatively TRBD1 (6 bases). This CDR3 comprises 13 residues. V was clipped by 4 bases and J by 7 bases, with 10 bases between them. CDR3 sequence: CASSSQGIGELFF. CDR3 in DNA: TGTGCCAGCAGTTCTCAGGGGATCGGGGAGCTGTTTTTT.

The rearrangement joins TRBV7-9 to TRBJ1-2; 9 bases align to TRBD1. V was pared by 6 bases and J by 7 bases, with 9 bases of the junction left unmatched. Germline V CDR1 and CDR2: SEHNR, FQNEAQ (reference sequence). This CDR3 contains 14 residues. In DNA, the CDR3 is TGTGCCAGCAGGAGACAGGGGGAGTCAAGTGGCTACACCTTC. Protein: CASRRQGESSGYTF.

The chain uses TRBV24-1 and TRBJ1-2; a weak D match, TRBD1 (6 bases). The CDR3 is made up of 14 amino acids. V lost 3 bases to trimming and J lost 2 bases, with 9 bases between them. The germline V gene encodes CDR1 KGHDR and CDR2 SFDVKD. Written as DNA, the CDR3 is TGTGCCACCAGTGATCCGGGACACAACTATGGCTACACCTTC. Translation: CATSDPGHNYGYTF.

This clonotype was seen only once. The CDR3 DNA sequence: TGCGCCAGCAGCCTTGACACGAATCCAACTAATGAAAAACTGTTTTTT. Amino acid sequence: CASSLDTNPTNEKLFF. J is TRBJ1-4 and V is TRBV4-1; D is uncertain. Germline CDR1 is MGHRA and CDR2 is YSYEKL. Trimming took 4 bases from V and 0 from J, leaving 12 bases between them. This CDR3 has 16 residues.

The V gene is TRBV5-1, the J gene TRBJ1-1, with D hard to call. Trimming took 0 bases from V and 12 from J, leaving 12 bases between them. The CDR3 runs to 12 residues. Germline V gives CDR1 SGHRS, CDR2 YFSETQ. This CDR3 is CASSLGGRDPFF. CDR3 in DNA: TGCGCCAGCAGCTTGGGCGGGCGTGATCCTTTCTTT.

This clonotype was seen only a few times. V is TRBV7-2 and J is TRBJ1-6, with TRBD1 matching 8 bases. From germline, CDR1 is SGHTA and CDR2 FQGNSA. V dropped 5 bases and J dropped 12; count of bases not matched to a gene: 9. The CDR3 loop spans 14 amino acids. CDR3 DNA sequence: TGTGCCAGCAGCCTGGTTGGGACAGGACTACCCCTCCACTTT. The encoded protein is CASSLVGTGLPLHF.

Only a few counts were recorded for this clonotype. This chain links TRBV4-2 with TRBJ2-1, with TRBD2 identical over 12 bases. Unmatched junction bases numbered 8, after V lost 1 base and J lost 7 bases. The germline CDR1 and CDR2 sequences are LGHNA and YNFKEQ. The CDR3 sequence is 17 residues long. The CDR3 sequence: CASSQVLAGGPGNEQFF. For the CDR3, the DNA is TGTGCCAGCAGCCAAGTTCTAGCGGGGGGGCCTGGGAATGAGCAGTTCTTC.